The source of this T cell receptor beta chain is a study of vaccination and CD4 T cells after COVID-19. The germline V gene encodes CDR1 GTSNPN and CDR2 SVGIG (reference sequence). The CDR3 covers 11 residues. The V end was cut by 3 bases, the J end by 4 bases, with 6 bases between. Points on this clonotype: Antigen unknown.

The treatment: approximately nine-day PBMC culture with coronavirus spike peptide pools or control peptides (ViraFEST assay). Cultured CD4+ T-cell DNA underwent Oncomine TCR Beta short-read sequencing. Investigators isolated genomic DNA from cultured CD4+ T cells. TCRdb recomputed calls from the PCR reads with MiXCR, one row per CDR3 protein. Of more than 9,500 distinct CDR3 sequences listed, 45% to 55% are singletons. This clonotype originated in a human donor who had recovered from COVID-19. The sequenced sample was CD4+ T cells from blood, cultured in vitro. The chain joins TRBV30 to TRBJ2-5; D unclear. The CDR3 here is CAWSSSETQYF. CDR3 sequence (DNA): TGTGCCTGGAGCTCATCAGAGACCCAGTACTTC.